The clone carrying this T cell receptor beta chain has a count of ten or more. The sample originates from a study of early T cells in non-severe SARS-CoV-2 infection. TCRdb independently ran MiXCR on the 5' RACE reads; one entry per CDR3 protein. The sample lists about 80,000 distinct CDR3 sequences, 10% to 15% occurring once. Germline V gives CDR1 LGHNA, CDR2 YSLEER. CDR3 size: 14 residues. V lost 1 base and J 12 bases, leaving 18 bases between the germline ends. The rearrangement joins TRBV4-3 to TRBJ1-2; D gene unclear. What was sequenced was whole blood. The clonotype originates from an adult who was a healthcare worker with PCR-confirmed SARS-CoV-2 infection or an uninfected control (not recorded which). The CDR3 loop is CASSQATINGDHTF. Written as DNA, the CDR3 is TGCGCCAGCAGCCAAGCTACAATCAACGGGGATCACACCTTC.